Each of the 10 T cell receptor beta chains below was sequenced from the same sample in a study of T cell repertoires in cytomegalovirus infection (dated by TCRdb to about 2019). Sequenced on an Illumina HiSeq 1500. TCRdb reworked the public reads: Q25 trimming with fastp, MiXCR clone assembly, productive beta chains retained. Every distinct CDR3 protein forms one entry, paired with its most common genes and DNA. The sample profile shows 150,000 to 200,000 distinct CDR3 sequences; approximately 30% of them were found once. Of the sample, about 31% falls within the top ten clones. Sample: PBMCs. The source is a human donor in good health (CMV status not recorded). Some clones in this sample may be carry-over from other donors' samples.

This clonotype was seen a few times. The CDR3 sequence is CSASGQSSFYGYTF. CDR3 nucleotide sequence: TGCAGTGCGAGTGGACAGTCTTCCTTCTATGGCTACACCTTC. V and J are TRBV20-1 and TRBJ1-2; TRBD1 might be the D (6 bases). This CDR3 has 14 amino acids. Germline V CDR1 and CDR2: DFQATT, SNEGSKA (reference sequence). Trimming removed 6 bases from V and 4 bases from J, with 18 bases in between.

This clonotype has just one count. The V and J genes are TRBV20-1 and TRBJ1-2; 8 bases are shared with TRBD1. V trimming: 6 bases; J trimming: 2 bases; junction bases outside the gene matches: 14. Germline CDR1 DFQATT, CDR2 SNEGSKA (reference sequence). The CDR3 consists of 16 residues. In DNA, the CDR3 is TGCAGTGCCAACAAGGGGGGCAGGGGGCAAAACTATGGCTACACCTTC. It encodes CSANKGGRGQNYGYTF.

This chain uses TRBV12-3 or TRBV12-4 with TRBJ1-1; 9 bases align to TRBD1. This CDR3 region has 16 residues. J gave up 0 bases and V 4 bases, and 6 bases lay outside the gene matches. The CDR3 is CASSSRTGAVNTEAFF. CDR3 nucleotide sequence: TGTGCCAGCAGTTCCCGGACAGGGGCCGTGAACACTGAAGCTTTCTTT.

V and J are TRBV5-1 and TRBJ2-1; no definite D call. Trimming stripped 0 bases from V and 5 bases from J, with 9 bases between. The CDR3 runs 14 residues. Germline CDR1 SGHRS, CDR2 YFSETQ. DNA for the CDR3: TGCGCCAGCAGCTTGGACGGACCTAACAATGAGCAGTTCTTC. This encodes CASSLDGPNNEQFF.

The chain joins TRBV29-1 to TRBJ1-2; D ambiguous. The CDR3 sequence is 11 residues long. Germline CDR1 reads SQVTM; CDR2 reads ANQGSEA. Trimming took off 8 bases at V and 6 bases at J, with 13 bases between the two ends. Written as DNA, the CDR3 is TGCAGCTCTGGCTCTTCTGATGGCTACACCTTC. Translated, it gives CSSGSSDGYTF.

The V call is TRBV7-2, the J call TRBJ1-1; 7 bases agree with TRBD1. CDR1 SGHTA and CDR2 FQGNSA come from the germline V gene. J was trimmed by 4 bases and V by 6 bases; bases with no gene match: 8. The CDR3 runs 14 residues. CDR3 sequence: CASSVRDSATEAFF. DNA of the CDR3: TGTGCCAGCAGTGTCCGGGACAGCGCCACTGAAGCTTTCTTT.

This clonotype has only a few counts. The chain carries TRBV2 and TRBJ2-2, with a weak D call TRBD2 (7 bases). Germline assignment: CDR1 SNHLY and CDR2 FYNNEI. The CDR3 consists of 16 residues. Trimming left V 0 bases short and J 6 bases short, with 14 bases between. CDR3 sequence: CASSEAGGAGAGELFF. Written as DNA, the CDR3 is TGTGCCAGCAGTGAAGCGGGGGGGGCTGGCGCCGGGGAGCTGTTTTTT.

This clonotype turned up a few times. This chain uses TRBV7-8 with TRBJ1-1; D not resolved. Per the germline V gene, CDR1 is SGHVS and CDR2 is FQNEAQ. The CDR3 consists of 14 residues. V was clipped by 2 bases and J by 5 bases, with 12 bases between them. The CDR3 nucleotides are TGTGCCAGCAGCTTACCGGCGGGAGGGACTGAAGCTTTCTTT. This translates into CASSLPAGGTEAFF.

This clonotype was observed a handful of times. The chain carries TRBV12-3 or TRBV12-4 and TRBJ1-1, with 7 bases lining up with TRBD1. There are 13 residues in the CDR3. V lost 1 base, J lost 8 bases, and 4 bases stayed unmatched. The CDR3 nucleotides are TGTGCCAGCAGTTTAGGAGACAGGGAAGAAGCTTTCTTT. Its translation: CASSLGDREEAFF.

There are a few counts of this clonotype. The chain uses TRBV29-1 and TRBJ1-4; unclear D gene. The germline V and J ends were trimmed by 7 bases and 8 bases, with 14 bases remaining between them. CDR1 is SQVTM and CDR2 is ANQGSEA in the germline V gene. The CDR3 spans 12 residues. CDR3 sequence: CSASHLGEKLFF. CDR3 sequence (DNA): TGCAGCGCCTCCCACCTGGGAGAAAAACTGTTTTTT. Using reference TRBV29-1 and TRBJ1-4 for the parts outside the CDR3, the full variable domain is SAVISQKPSRDICQRGTSLTIQCQVDSQVTMMFWYRQQPGQSLTLIATANQGSEATYESGFVIDKFPISRPNLTFSTLTVSNMSPEDSSIYLCSASHLGEKLFFGSGTQLSVL.